The 18 T cell receptor beta chains below were found in one sample sequenced in a study of shared clonotypes between healthy human individuals. Assay used: immunoSEQ multiplex PCR; TCRdb lists only in-frame clones, some missing. The sample shows 2 million to 2.5 million clones, 85% to 95% of them seen only once. The sample consisted of naive CD4+ T cells from PBMCs. Documented subset: CD45RA+ positively selected. The receptors here all came from a man between 18 and 35 years old in good health. Some clones in this sample may be carry-over from other donors' samples.

The chain joins TRBV7-8 to TRBJ2-5; possible D gene TRBD2, 5 bases. The CDR3 spans 14 residues. Germline V CDR1 and CDR2: SGHVS, FQNEAQ. V lost 6 bases and J lost 5, with 16 bases in between. The CDR3 here is CASSFDRGLETQYF. CDR3 DNA: TGTGCCAGCAGTTTTGATCGAGGGCTCGAGACCCAGTACTTC.

This chain links TRBV6-5 with TRBJ1-1; no clear D gene. Germline CDR1 is MNHEY and CDR2 is SVGAGI. The CDR3 is made up of 15 amino acids. With 6 bases removed from V and 4 bases from J, the gap between germline ends came to 18 bases. The CDR3 loop is CASSLLWIGSTEAFF. In DNA, the CDR3 is TGTGCCAGCAGCCTACTGTGGATCGGAAGCACTGAAGCTTTCTTT.

The chain recombines TRBV7-2 with TRBJ2-3; 11 nucleotides line up with TRBD2. The CDR3 is 15 residues long. J gave up 4 bases and V 5 bases, and 5 bases lay outside the gene matches. Germline V gives CDR1 SGHTA, CDR2 FQGNSA. The CDR3 here is CASSKLAGAADTQYF. For the CDR3, the DNA is TGTGCCAGCAGCAAACTAGCGGGAGCTGCAGATACGCAGTATTTT.

The chain carries TRBV15 and TRBJ2-1; TRBD2 matches at 8 bases. From germline, CDR1 is LNHNV and CDR2 YYDKDF (reference sequence). J lost 8 bases, V lost 8 bases, and 11 bases had no gene match. The length of the CDR3 is 14 residues. CDR3 sequence (DNA): TGTGCCACCTCAAGGGGACTAGTCGTGGATGAGCAGTTCTTC. The encoded protein is CATSRGLVVDEQFF.

This chain links TRBV5-1 with TRBJ2-2; D is perhaps TRBD1 (5 bases). Trimming removed 0 bases at V and 0 bases at J, with 9 bases between. Germline V CDR1 and CDR2: SGHRS, YFSETQ. This CDR3 region has 16 residues. CDR3 nucleotides: TGCGCCAGCAGCTTGGGGGGCGAACCGAACACCGGGGAGCTGTTTTTT. Its protein product is CASSLGGEPNTGELFF.

This chain links TRBV15 with TRBJ2-5; either TRBD1 or TRBD2 may supply D (6 bases each). Trimming shortened V by 6 bases and J by 1 base, and 21 bases separated the two germline ends. The CDR3 loop spans 17 amino acids. The germline gives CDR1 LNHNV, CDR2 YYDKDF (reference sequence). CDR3: CATRAGGRGRSQETQYF. The CDR3 DNA is TGTGCCACCAGAGCTGGGGGGCGCGGCCGGTCCCAAGAGACCCAGTACTTC.

As for this clone: The same CDR3 is also encoded by other DNA sequences in this sample. V and J are TRBV7-2 and TRBJ2-1, with 7 bases aligning to TRBD2. The germline V gene has CDR1 SGHTA and CDR2 FQGNSA. The CDR3 spans 13 residues. J gave up 6 bases and V 2 bases, and 1 base lay outside the gene matches. The CDR3 spells CASSLSGGNEQFF. Here the CDR3 DNA reads TGTGCCAGCAGCTTATCGGGAGGCAATGAGCAGTTCTTC. Drawing the rest from reference TRBV7-2 and TRBJ2-1, the complete variable domain is GAGVSQSPSNKVTEKGKDVELRCDPISGHTALYWYRQSLGQGLEFLIYFQGNSAPDKSGLPSDRFSAERTGGSVSTLTIQRTQQEDSAVYLCASSLSGGNEQFFGPGTRLTVL.

The CDR3 sequence is CAISERRETQYF. In DNA, the CDR3 is TGTGCCATCAGTGAGCGGAGGGAGACCCAGTACTTC. The chain combines TRBV10-3 with TRBJ2-5, with D maybe TRBD2 (5 bases). Per germline, CDR1 ENHRY and CDR2 SYGVKD. V was shortened by 2 bases and J by 5 bases, with 6 bases between the two germline ends. This CDR3 comprises 12 residues.

The chain joins TRBV27 to TRBJ2-4, with a tentative D call TRBD2 (6 bases). The V end lost 5 bases, the J end lost 0 bases, and 23 bases lay between the germline ends. Looked up from germline, CDR1 is MNHEY and CDR2 is SMNVEV (reference sequence). CDR3 length: 19 amino acids. The CDR3 nucleotides read TGTGCCAGCAGTACACAAATCGGGGGTTCACCCCTAGCCAAAAACATTCAGTACTTC. This codes for CASSTQIGGSPLAKNIQYF.

The rearrangement uses TRBV10-3 and TRBJ1-1; 7 bases match TRBD1. Looked up from germline, CDR1 is ENHRY and CDR2 is SYGVKD. The CDR3 loop spans 14 amino acids. Trimming cost V 3 bases and J 4 bases; bases outside gene matches: 5. This chain's CDR3 is CAISDWGTVTEAFF. The DNA of the CDR3 is TGTGCCATCAGTGATTGGGGGACAGTCACTGAAGCTTTCTTT.

The genes are TRBV27 and TRBJ1-1, with 7 bases aligning to TRBD1. The CDR3 runs to 17 residues. Trimming took 7 bases from V and 3 from J; bases not matched to a gene: 17. Germline CDR1 MNHEY, CDR2 SMNVEV (reference sequence). The CDR3 loop is CASMKGRGGTAYTEAFF. The CDR3 region has the DNA TGTGCCAGCATGAAAGGGCGCGGCGGGACAGCTTACACTGAAGCTTTCTTT.

The chain couples TRBV7-9 to TRBJ2-7, with D maybe TRBD1 (6 bases). The germline CDR1 and CDR2 sequences are SEHNR and FQNEAQ (reference sequence). V shed 5 bases and J shed 4 bases, with 15 bases lying between them. The CDR3 loop spans 14 amino acids. The CDR3 nucleotides are TGTGCCAGCAGCGTTATGGGCAGGGGATACGAGCAGTACTTC. Its translation: CASSVMGRGYEQYF.

The J gene is TRBJ1-2, the V gene TRBV28; weak D call: TRBD1 (6 bases). V was cut by 8 bases and J by 5 bases, with 18 bases left in between. Germline-derived CDR1 and CDR2 are MDHEN and SYDVKM. The CDR3 sequence is 14 residues long. This CDR3 is CASWATGSWYGYTF. The CDR3 nucleotides are TGTGCCAGCTGGGCAACAGGGAGTTGGTATGGCTACACCTTC.

The chain couples TRBV11-1 to TRBJ2-2; TRBD2 matches at 8 bases. Germline loops: CDR1 SGHAT, CDR2 FQDESV (reference sequence). This CDR3 is 16 amino acids long. Trimming took 2 bases from V and 5 from J; bases not matched to a gene: 7. Written as DNA, the CDR3 is TGTGCCAGCAGCTTAAACGGGAGGGCCTGGACCGGGGAGCTGTTTTTT. Protein sequence: CASSLNGRAWTGELFF.

The chain employs TRBV5-4 and TRBJ2-6, with D maybe TRBD1 (6 bases). The CDR3 is 16 residues long. Germline V gene lookup returns CDR1 SGHNT and CDR2 YYREEE (reference sequence). Trimming took 3 bases from V and 4 from J, leaving 14 bases between them. In DNA form, the CDR3 reads TGTGCCAGCAGCTCGACCACAGGGACAGGGGCCAACGTCCTGACTTTC. This translates into CASSSTTGTGANVLTF.

The rearrangement joins TRBV7-3 to TRBJ2-3; a weak D match, TRBD1 (6 bases). The CDR3 is 15 residues long. Germline loops: CDR1 SGHTA, CDR2 FQGTGA. V was clipped by 3 bases and J by 7 bases, with 17 bases between them. CDR3 bases: TGTGCCAGCAGCTTTAACACAGGGTCCGCGAATACGCAGTATTTT. This gives the protein CASSFNTGSANTQYF. The full variable domain, in which reference TRBV7-3 and TRBJ2-3 provide the parts outside the CDR3, is GAGVSQTPSNKVTEKGKYVELRCDPISGHTALYWYRQSLGQGPEFLIYFQGTGAADDSGLPNDRFFAVRPEGSVSTLKIQRTERGDSAVYLCASSFNTGSANTQYFGPGTRLTVL.

The rearrangement uses TRBV5-1 and TRBJ1-1; 7 positions match TRBD1. The CDR3 has 14 residues. The germline V gene encodes CDR1 SGHRS and CDR2 YFSETQ. The V gene end was trimmed by 7 bases and the J gene end by 1 base; junction bases not matched to a gene: 7. CDR3 region: CASGRDRENTEAFF. The DNA for the CDR3 is TGCGCCAGCGGACGGGACAGAGAGAACACTGAAGCTTTCTTT.

The chain employs TRBV5-1 and TRBJ2-7; 14 nucleotides align to TRBD2. J gave up 7 bases and V 0 bases, and 6 bases lay outside the gene matches. The CDR3 covers 16 residues. The germline V gene encodes CDR1 SGHRS and CDR2 YFSETQ. In nucleotides, the CDR3 is TGCGCCAGCAGCTTGGGACTAGCGGGAGGGCCAGGGGAGCAGTACTTC. Protein product: CASSLGLAGGPGEQYF.